Sequencing of this TCR beta chain was carried out in a study of shared clonotypes between healthy human individuals. V was trimmed by 2 bases and J by 3 bases, leaving 12 bases between them. Germline-derived CDR1 and CDR2 are SGDLS and YYNGEE. This CDR3 has 15 residues. A split of CD4+ cells into CD45RA+ naive and CD45RA-negative memory subsets was performed. Findings and limits, study-wide: Sorted-subset sequencing was shown by rarefaction to be incomplete despite large depth.

On this clone itself: The antigen is not known.

Profiled with immunoSEQ multiplex PCR; TCRdb holds only in-frame clones, not every one. The sample shows 150,000 to 200,000 clones, around 63% of them seen only once. The TCR was taken from a man aged 25-40 years in good health. The material sequenced was memory CD4+ T cells sorted from blood. Subset: CD45RA-negative fraction. V and J are TRBV9 and TRBJ2-1; weak D call: TRBD1 (6 bases). CDR3 residues: CASSVAGEGYNEQFF. The CDR3 DNA sequence: TGTGCCAGCAGCGTGGCAGGGGAAGGCTACAATGAGCAGTTCTTC.